The 28 T cell receptor beta chains in this list originate from one sample, sequenced in a study of read filtering for tumor transcriptome and immune sequencing. This library used around 400 ng RNA and molecular barcoded adaptors spanning alpha/delta and beta/gamma chains. TCRdb ran MiXCR on the reads and lists one entry per CDR3 protein. Among approximately 45,000 distinct CDR3 sequences listed, around 21% were seen once. The sample taken for sequencing was a population of CD138-negative cells sorted from bone marrow. These receptors originate from a donor aged 40 or over with multiple myeloma.

The chain couples TRBV18 to TRBJ2-3; D remains unclear. Germline V lookup: CDR1 KGHSH, CDR2 LQKENI. This CDR3 region has 16 residues. Trimming cost V 3 bases and J 6 bases, with 19 bases left between them. In nucleotides, the CDR3 is TGTGCCAGCTCACCGTCCCTTGACTCCCTGGGTGATACGCAGTATTTT. Translation gives CASSPSLDSLGDTQYF.

To note about this clonotype: A far larger clone lies a single base away; this is likely a read error. This chain links TRBV3-2 with TRBJ2-2; the DNA was not compared with TRBD2, the D call given in the table. TRBV3-2 is designated a pseudogene. This CDR3 is 18 amino acids long. The CDR3 DNA reads as TGTGCCAGCAGCCAAGTTGTAGAAGCGGAAGGATGGACCGGGGAGCTGTTTTTT. This translates into CASSQVVEAEGWTGELFF.

The sample holds many counts of this clonotype. V and J are TRBV28 and TRBJ1-4, with TRBD1 as a possible D gene (6 bases). This CDR3 is 15 amino acids long. V lost 4 bases, J lost 4 bases, and 13 bases lay in between. Per germline, CDR1 MDHEN and CDR2 SYDVKM. CDR3 nucleotide sequence: TGTGCCAGCAGTTCCGGGGACACCCTTAATGAAAAACTGTTTTTT. Protein sequence: CASSSGDTLNEKLFF.

The chain employs TRBV11-2 and TRBJ1-2; 9 bases agree with TRBD1. After removal of 5 bases from V and 1 base from J, the junction contained 2 bases not matched to a gene. Germline CDR1 and CDR2: SGHAT and FQNNGV. The CDR3 has 14 amino acids. This chain's CDR3 is CASSRTGVNYGYTF. The CDR3, as DNA: TGTGCCAGCAGCCGGACAGGGGTTAACTATGGCTACACCTTC.

Regarding this clonotype: One end of the junction is discordant with germline, which a read error may explain. CDR3 sequence (DNA): TGTGCCAGCAGCCTAGCATCAGGGAACTACGAGCAGAACTTC. This translates into CASSLASGNYEQNF. This sequence joins TRBV7-2 and TRBJ2-7, with D perhaps TRBD1 or TRBD2 (5 bases each). Germline CDR1 SGHTA, CDR2 FQGNSA. CDR3 length equals 14 residues. Complete variable domain (other parts from reference TRBV7-2 and TRBJ2-7): GAGVSQSPSNKVTEKGKDVELRCDPISGHTALYWYRQSLGQGLEFLIYFQGNSAPDKSGLPSDRFSAERTGGSVSTLTIQRTQQEDSAVYLCASSLASGNYEQNFGPGTRLTVT.

The chain carries TRBV29-1 and TRBJ2-1; TRBD2 matches at 14 bases. CDR3 length equals 19 residues. The germline V gene encodes CDR1 SQVTM and CDR2 ANQGSEA. V lost 0 bases and J lost 6; bases outside the gene matches: 13. CDR3 DNA sequence: TGCAGCGTTGAAGAATTGTTGGGACTAGCGGGAGATGAGGGCAATGAGCAGTTCTTC. Translated, it gives CSVEELLGLAGDEGNEQFF.

In the case of this clonotype: With a much larger clone just one base away, this may be a read error. The V gene is TRBV4-2, the J gene TRBJ2-1; TRBD1 matches at 9 bases. The germline gives CDR1 LGHNA, CDR2 YNFKEQ. The CDR3 has 15 amino acids. For the CDR3, the DNA is TGTGCCAGCAGACCCGGGACAGGGTCATGGAATGGGCAGTTCTTC. Translation: CASRPGTGSWNGQFF.

This clonotype is termed medium-sized. The rearrangement joins TRBV5-4 to TRBJ2-1, with D perhaps given as TRBD1 or TRBD2 (5 bases each). The germline V and J ends were trimmed by 4 bases and 5 bases, with 13 bases remaining between them. The CDR3 runs to 14 residues. Per germline, CDR1 SGHNT and CDR2 YYREEE (reference sequence). CDR3 sequence reads: CASSPRDLHNEQFF. The DNA of the CDR3 is TGTGCCAGCAGCCCCCGGGACCTGCACAATGAGCAGTTCTTC. The full variable domain, in which reference TRBV5-4 and TRBJ2-1 provide the parts outside the CDR3, is ETGVTQSPTHLIKTRGQQVTLRCSSQSGHNTVSWYQQALGQGPQFIFQYYREEENGRGNFPPRFSGLQFPNYSSELNVNALELDDSALYLCASSPRDLHNEQFFGPGTRLTVL.

This chain's CDR3 is CASSQQQGPLYNEQFF. CDR3 DNA sequence: TGTGCCAGCAGTCAACAACAGGGGCCCCTCTACAATGAGCAGTTCTTC. The chain combines TRBV28 with TRBJ2-1; 7 bases fit TRBD1. Germline CDR1 is MDHEN and CDR2 is SYDVKM. The V gene end was trimmed by 5 bases and the J gene end by 3 bases; junction bases not matched to a gene: 10. This CDR3 has 16 residues.

This clonotype has only one observation. This is likely a read error, given that the CDR3 carries no conserved phenylalanine or tryptophan at its end. The chain carries TRBV7-2 and TRBJ2-5; 13 bases match TRBD2. V trimming: 5 bases; J trimming: 4 bases; junction bases outside the gene matches: 10. Germline CDR1 SGHTA, CDR2 FQGNSA. CDR3 length: 17 amino acids. The CDR3 here is CASSKGLAGSQRETQYI. As DNA, the CDR3 is TGTGCCAGCAGCAAGGGACTAGCGGGATCCCAGCGAGAGACCCAGTACATC.

This clonotype was seen ten or more times. This rearrangement joins TRBV7-2 to TRBJ2-7, with 8 bases fitting TRBD1. Germline CDR1 and CDR2: SGHTA and FQGNSA. There are 17 residues in the CDR3. The V segment lost 2 bases and the J segment 3 bases; nucleotides outside the gene matches: 12. CDR3 loop: CASSLLAYTGGVYEQYF. The CDR3, as DNA: TGTGCCAGCAGCTTACTAGCGTACACAGGGGGAGTCTACGAGCAGTACTTC.

As regards this clonotype: At one end the junction does not follow the germline gene, possibly because of a read error. The V call is TRBV20-1, the J call TRBJ2-1, with 10 bases matching TRBD2. The germline V gene encodes CDR1 DFQATT and CDR2 SNEGSKA (reference sequence). CDR3 length: 14 amino acids. The CDR3 nucleotides are TGCAGTGCGCCTCGTGCTAGCGGGAGTAATGGGCAGTTCTTC. Amino acids: CSAPRASGSNGQFF.

This clonotype was seen repeatedly, ten times or more. In DNA form, the CDR3 reads TGCAGTGCTAGAATGAATAGCGGGAGCTCAGATACGCAGTATTTT. This encodes CSARMNSGSSDTQYF. J is TRBJ2-3 and V is TRBV20-1, with 9 bases aligning to TRBD2. Germline V gene sequence: CDR1 DFQATT, CDR2 SNEGSKA (reference sequence). The V gene end was trimmed by 2 bases and the J gene end by 4 bases; junction bases not matched to a gene: 7. The CDR3 contains 15 residues.

This clonotype was recorded at least ten times. The J gene is TRBJ1-2, the V gene TRBV4-1; a possible D gene is TRBD1 (5 bases). Looked up from germline, CDR1 is MGHRA and CDR2 is YSYEKL. The CDR3 runs 16 residues. Trimming removed 0 bases at V and 4 bases at J, with 15 bases between. This chain's CDR3 is CASSQEFWQGGYGYTF. The CDR3 DNA reads as TGCGCCAGCAGCCAAGAGTTTTGGCAGGGAGGCTATGGCTACACCTTC.

The gene calls are TRBV12-3 or TRBV12-4 and TRBJ2-1; TRBD1 aligns across 9 bases. With V trimmed by 1 base and J by 6 bases, 4 bases remained unmatched. The CDR3 has 15 residues. The CDR3 sequence is CASSLGGQGGNEQFF. The CDR3 region has the DNA TGTGCCAGCAGTTTAGGGGGACAGGGAGGCAATGAGCAGTTCTTC.

A remark on this clonotype: This likely stems from a read error, as it lies one base from a far larger clone. The chain uses TRBV6-1 and TRBJ2-1, with 9 positions matching TRBD2. There are 15 residues in the CDR3. Germline CDR1 and CDR2: MNHNS and SASEGT. The CDR3 sequence is CAGSKSIAGENEQFF. The CDR3 bases are TGTGCCGGCAGTAAATCGATAGCGGGAGAGAATGAGCAGTTCTTC.

This clonotype was recorded many times. The rearrangement joins TRBV12-3 or TRBV12-4 to TRBJ2-5, with TRBD2 identical over 8 bases. This CDR3 spans 14 amino acids. Trimming at V came to 5 bases and at J to 9 bases, leaving 11 bases not matched to a gene. CDR3 DNA: TGTGCCAGCAGTCCATCGACTAGCGCATTGGCCCAGTACTTC. Translating gives CASSPSTSALAQYF.

As regards this clonotype: This may stem from a read error, because a much larger clone lies one nucleotide away. The chain combines TRBV19 with TRBJ2-6, with a weak D call TRBD1 (5 bases). The CDR3 spans 16 residues. Germline V gives CDR1 LNHDA, CDR2 SQIVND (reference sequence). In DNA, the CDR3 is TGTGCCTGTAGTGAAGACAGACCCTCTGGGGCCAACGTCCTGACTTTC. As protein: CACSEDRPSGANVLTF. Together with reference TRBV19 and TRBJ2-6, the CDR3 gives the full variable domain: DGGITQSPKYLFRKEGQNVTLSCEQNLNHDAMYWYRQDPGQGLRLIYYSQIVNDFQKGDIAEGYSVSREKKESFPLTVTSAQKNPTAFYLCACSEDRPSGANVLTFGAGSRLTVL.

This clonotype was picked up a small number of times. The rearrangement links TRBV23-1 to TRBJ2-1, with TRBD2 matching over 8 bases. TRBV23-1 is labeled an ORF, and its function is uncertain. Unmatched junction bases numbered 5, after V lost 6 bases and J lost 4 bases. CDR3 size: 14 residues. For the CDR3, the DNA is TGCGCCAGCAGCACGGGACTAGAGTACAATGAGCAGTTCTTC. Translated, it gives CASSTGLEYNEQFF.

This clonotype was seen many times. This rearrangement joins TRBV4-1 to TRBJ2-1; D possibly corresponds to TRBD1 (5 bases). The CDR3 runs to 16 residues. Germline loops: CDR1 MGHRA, CDR2 YSYEKL. V lost 0 bases, J lost 6 bases, and 15 bases lay in between. CDR3 region: CASSQDSRGFGNEQFF. As DNA, the CDR3 is TGCGCCAGCAGCCAAGATAGTAGGGGCTTCGGCAATGAGCAGTTCTTC.

This clonotype has at least ten counts. V usage is TRBV6-1 and J usage is TRBJ1-4; no firm D call. Trimming pared 7 bases from V and 8 bases from J, leaving 23 bases between. This CDR3 has 16 residues. Germline CDR1 is MNHNS and CDR2 is SASEGT. CDR3 DNA sequence: TGTGCCAGCAAAACTCCGCCGGGGTCCCGCGGGGAAAAACTGTTTTTT. It translates to CASKTPPGSRGEKLFF.

This clonotype was observed at least ten times. V and J are TRBV11-2 and TRBJ2-1, with 7 positions matching TRBD2. This CDR3 is 16 amino acids long. Germline assignment: CDR1 SGHAT and CDR2 FQNNGV. After removal of 4 bases from V and 2 bases from J, the junction contained 8 bases not matched to a gene. Here the CDR3 DNA reads TGTGCCAGCAGCTGGGTAACTAGCGTCGCCTACAATGAGCAGTTCTTC. Protein product: CASSWVTSVAYNEQFF. Based on the CDR3 plus reference TRBV11-2 and TRBJ2-1, the full variable domain is EAGVAQSPRYKIIEKRQSVAFWCNPISGHATLYWYQQILGQGPKLLIQFQNNGVVDDSQLPKDRFSAERLKGVDSTLKIQPAKLEDSAVYLCASSWVTSVAYNEQFFGPGTRLTVL.

This clonotype was counted between two and nine times. A much bigger clone sits one base away, suggesting this may be a read error. V and J are TRBV6-6 and TRBJ2-5; either TRBD1 or TRBD2 may fit D (5 bases each). CDR3 length: 14 residues. From germline, CDR1 is MNHNY and CDR2 SVGAGI (reference sequence). CDR3 sequence reads: CASSYDGGLETRYF. For the CDR3, the DNA is TGTGCCAGCAGTTACGATGGGGGTTTAGAGACCCGGTACTTC.

This clonotype came up many times. This chain's CDR3 is CSVDQFEASGGPYEQFF. In DNA form, the CDR3 reads TGCAGCGTTGATCAGTTTGAGGCTAGCGGGGGCCCGTATGAGCAGTTCTTC. The rearrangement uses TRBV29-1 and TRBJ2-1; 10 bases are a match to TRBD2. This CDR3 spans 17 amino acids. Germline assignment: CDR1 SQVTM and CDR2 ANQGSEA. The junction had 16 bases not matched to a gene; V was cut back by 3 bases and J by 8 bases.

This clonotype was seen more than once but under ten times. V usage is TRBV19 and J usage is TRBJ2-5; D is perhaps TRBD1 (5 bases). The CDR3 sequence is 18 residues long. Per germline, CDR1 LNHDA and CDR2 SQIVND (reference sequence). V shed 3 bases and J shed 3 bases, with 23 bases lying between them. The CDR3 DNA is TGTGCCAGTAGTATGGACACTTCGGCAGCCGTCCTCGAAGAGACCCAGTACTTC. Its protein is CASSMDTSAAVLEETQYF.

This clonotype was observed a handful of times. A clone one base away is much larger, so this may be a read error. The chain uses TRBV7-6 and TRBJ2-5; TRBD1 matches at 8 bases. The V segment lost 5 bases and the J segment 9 bases; nucleotides outside the gene matches: 14. CDR1 is SGHVS, CDR2 FNYEAQ, per germline. CDR3 length equals 15 residues. Written as DNA, the CDR3 is TGTGCCAGCAGCCAGCGCAGCAGGGGGCACGAGGCCCAGTACTTC. It yields the protein CASSQRSRGHEAQYF.

This clonotype was observed many times. At one boundary the junction diverges from the germline segment, which might be a read error. The chain uses TRBV2 and TRBJ1-4, with 9 nucleotides matching TRBD1. The length of the CDR3 is 14 residues. The germline V gene has CDR1 SNHLY and CDR2 FYNNEI. The CDR3 bases are TGTGCCAGCAGCGGGACAGGGTTGAATGAAAAGCTGTTTTTT. It translates to CASSGTGLNEKLFF.

This clonotype was counted between two and nine times. This rearrangement joins TRBV5-1 to TRBJ1-1; 8 bases align to TRBD1. Germline trimming cut 3 bases from V and 1 base from J; bases unmatched to any gene: 5. Germline CDR1 SGHRS, CDR2 YFSETQ. The CDR3 totals 15 residues. CDR3 region: CASSSIGTGNTEAFF. CDR3 coding DNA: TGCGCCAGCAGCTCCATTGGGACAGGGAACACTGAAGCTTTCTTT.